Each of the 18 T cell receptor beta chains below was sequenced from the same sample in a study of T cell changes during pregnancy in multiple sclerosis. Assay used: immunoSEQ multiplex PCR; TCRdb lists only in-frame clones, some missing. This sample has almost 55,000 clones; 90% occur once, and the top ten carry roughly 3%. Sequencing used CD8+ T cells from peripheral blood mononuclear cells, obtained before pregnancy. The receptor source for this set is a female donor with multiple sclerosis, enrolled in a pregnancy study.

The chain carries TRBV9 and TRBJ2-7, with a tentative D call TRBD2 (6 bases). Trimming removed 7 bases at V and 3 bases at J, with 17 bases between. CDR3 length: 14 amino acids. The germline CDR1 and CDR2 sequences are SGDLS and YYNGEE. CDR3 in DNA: TGTGCCAGCGGAGGGGAACGGACCAACTACGAGCAGTACTTC. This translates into CASGGERTNYEQYF. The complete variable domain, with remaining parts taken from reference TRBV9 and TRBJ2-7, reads DSGVTQTPKHLITATGQRVTLRCSPRSGDLSVYWYQQSLDQGLQFLIQYYNGEERAKGNILERFSAQQFPDLHSELNLSSLELGDSALYFCASGGERTNYEQYFGPGTRLTVT.

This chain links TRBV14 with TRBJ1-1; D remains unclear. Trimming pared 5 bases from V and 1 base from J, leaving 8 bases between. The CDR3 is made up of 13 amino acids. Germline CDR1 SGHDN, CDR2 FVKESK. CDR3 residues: CASSTAGNTEAFF. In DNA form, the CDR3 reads TGTGCCAGCAGCACCGCAGGGAACACTGAAGCTTTCTTT.

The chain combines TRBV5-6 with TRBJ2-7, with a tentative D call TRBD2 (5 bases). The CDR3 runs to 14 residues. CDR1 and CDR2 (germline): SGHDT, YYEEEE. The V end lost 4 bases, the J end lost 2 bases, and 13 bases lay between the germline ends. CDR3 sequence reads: CASSGGTDTYEQYF. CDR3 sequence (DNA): TGTGCCAGCAGCGGAGGAACGGATACCTACGAGCAGTACTTC. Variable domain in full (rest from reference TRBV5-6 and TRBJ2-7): DAGVTQSPTHLIKTRGQQVTLRCSPKSGHDTVSWYQQALGQGPQFIFQYYEEEERQRGNFPDRFSGHQFPNYSSELNVNALLLGDSALYLCASSGGTDTYEQYFGPGTRLTVT.

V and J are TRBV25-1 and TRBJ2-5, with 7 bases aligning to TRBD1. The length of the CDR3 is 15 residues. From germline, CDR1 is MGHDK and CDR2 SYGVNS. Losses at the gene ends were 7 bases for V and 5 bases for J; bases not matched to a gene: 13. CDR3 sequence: CASMRGRGGRETQYF. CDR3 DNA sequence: TGTGCCAGCATGAGGGGGCGAGGAGGTCGGGAGACCCAGTACTTC.

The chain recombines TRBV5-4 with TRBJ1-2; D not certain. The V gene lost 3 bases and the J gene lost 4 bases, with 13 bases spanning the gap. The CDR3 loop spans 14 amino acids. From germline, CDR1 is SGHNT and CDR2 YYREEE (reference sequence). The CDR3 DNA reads TGTGCCAGCAGCTACGACAACCCGAGCTATGGCTACACCTTC. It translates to CASSYDNPSYGYTF.

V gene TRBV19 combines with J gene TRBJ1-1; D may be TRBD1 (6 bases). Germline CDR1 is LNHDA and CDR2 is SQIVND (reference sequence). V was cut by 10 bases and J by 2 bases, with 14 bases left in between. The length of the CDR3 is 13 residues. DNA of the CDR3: TGTGCCACCGCGGACAGTCCAAACACTGAAGCTTTCTTT. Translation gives CATADSPNTEAFF.

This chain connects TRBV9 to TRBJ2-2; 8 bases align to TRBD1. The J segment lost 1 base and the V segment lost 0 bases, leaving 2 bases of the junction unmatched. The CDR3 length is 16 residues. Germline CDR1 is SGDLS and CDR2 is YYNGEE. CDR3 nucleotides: TGTGCCAGCAGCGTAGGGGGGACAGGGAACACCGGGGAGCTGTTTTTT. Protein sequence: CASSVGGTGNTGELFF.

CDR3 nucleotides: TGTGCCAGCCCTGACTCGGCGTACACAGATACGCAGTATTTT. As protein: CASPDSAYTDTQYF. The rearrangement joins TRBV2 to TRBJ2-3; no definite D call. The germline V and J ends were trimmed by 8 bases and 2 bases, with 14 bases remaining between them. CDR3 length equals 14 residues. Looked up from germline, CDR1 is SNHLY and CDR2 is FYNNEI.

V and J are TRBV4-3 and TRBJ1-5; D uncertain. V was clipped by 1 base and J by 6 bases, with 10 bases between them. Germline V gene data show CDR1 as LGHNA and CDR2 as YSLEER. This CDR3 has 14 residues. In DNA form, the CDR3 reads TGCGCCAGCAGCCAAGTAGAGGGCGGTCAGCCCCAGCATTTT. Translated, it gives CASSQVEGGQPQHF.

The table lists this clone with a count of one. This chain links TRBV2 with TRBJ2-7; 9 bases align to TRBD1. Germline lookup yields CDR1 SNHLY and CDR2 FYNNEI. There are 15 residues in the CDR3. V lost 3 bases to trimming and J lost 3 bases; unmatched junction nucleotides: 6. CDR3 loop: CASSDSWGQGYEQYF. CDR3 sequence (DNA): TGTGCCAGCAGTGATTCTTGGGGACAGGGCTACGAGCAGTACTTC.

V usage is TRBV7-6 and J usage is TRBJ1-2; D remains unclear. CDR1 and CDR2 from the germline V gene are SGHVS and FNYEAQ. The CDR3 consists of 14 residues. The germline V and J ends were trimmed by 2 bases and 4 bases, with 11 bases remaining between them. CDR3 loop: CASSLWWLGYGYTF. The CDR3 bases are TGTGCCAGCAGCTTATGGTGGCTAGGCTATGGCTACACCTTC.

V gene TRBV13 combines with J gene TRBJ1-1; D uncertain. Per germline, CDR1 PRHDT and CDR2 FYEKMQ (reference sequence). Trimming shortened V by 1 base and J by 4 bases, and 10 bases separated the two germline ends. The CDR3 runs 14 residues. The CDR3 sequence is CASSLELGSTEAFF. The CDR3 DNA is TGTGCCAGCAGCTTAGAACTGGGGAGCACTGAAGCTTTCTTT. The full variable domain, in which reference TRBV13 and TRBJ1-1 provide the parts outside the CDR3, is AAGVIQSPRHLIKEKRETATLKCYPIPRHDTVYWYQQGPGQDPQFLISFYEKMQSDKGSIPDRFSAQQFSDYHSELNMSSLELGDSALYFCASSLELGSTEAFFGQGTRLTVV.

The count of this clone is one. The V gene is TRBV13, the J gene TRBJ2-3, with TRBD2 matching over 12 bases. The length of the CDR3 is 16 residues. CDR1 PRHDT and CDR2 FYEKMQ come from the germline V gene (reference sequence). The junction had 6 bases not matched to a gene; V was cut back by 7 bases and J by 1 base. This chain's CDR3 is CASNPRLAGGTDTQYF. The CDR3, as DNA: TGTGCCAGCAACCCAAGACTAGCGGGGGGCACAGATACGCAGTATTTT.

The CDR3 region has the DNA TGTGCCAGCAGCTTCGCTAGCGGGGGAGAGACCCAGTACTTC. Translating gives CASSFASGGETQYF. This chain joins TRBV13 and TRBJ2-5; 10 bases agree with TRBD2. Germline V CDR1 and CDR2: PRHDT, FYEKMQ (reference sequence). The junction had 2 bases not matched to a gene; V was cut back by 3 bases and J by 4 bases. This CDR3 comprises 14 residues.

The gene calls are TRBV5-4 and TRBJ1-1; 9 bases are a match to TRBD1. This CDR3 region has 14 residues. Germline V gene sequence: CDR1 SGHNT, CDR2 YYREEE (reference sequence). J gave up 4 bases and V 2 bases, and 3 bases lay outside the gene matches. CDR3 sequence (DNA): TGTGCCAGCAGCTTCGGACAGGGGAGCACTGAAGCTTTCTTT. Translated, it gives CASSFGQGSTEAFF.

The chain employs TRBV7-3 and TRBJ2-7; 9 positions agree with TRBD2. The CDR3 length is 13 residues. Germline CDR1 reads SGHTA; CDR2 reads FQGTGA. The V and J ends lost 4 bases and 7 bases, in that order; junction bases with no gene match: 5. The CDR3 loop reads CASSWAAGGEQYF. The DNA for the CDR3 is TGTGCCAGCAGCTGGGCAGCGGGGGGTGAGCAGTACTTC.

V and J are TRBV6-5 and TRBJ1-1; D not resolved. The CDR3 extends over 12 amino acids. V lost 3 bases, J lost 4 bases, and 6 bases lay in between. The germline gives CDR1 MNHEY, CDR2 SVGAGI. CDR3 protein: CASSYGFTEAFF. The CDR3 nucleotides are TGTGCCAGCAGTTATGGCTTCACTGAAGCTTTCTTT.

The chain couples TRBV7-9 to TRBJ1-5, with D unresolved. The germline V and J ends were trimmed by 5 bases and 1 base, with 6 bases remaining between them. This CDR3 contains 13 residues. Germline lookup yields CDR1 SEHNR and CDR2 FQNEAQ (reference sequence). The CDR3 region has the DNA TGTGCCAGCAGCCCCCCAAGCAATCAGCCCCAGCATTTT. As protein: CASSPPSNQPQHF.